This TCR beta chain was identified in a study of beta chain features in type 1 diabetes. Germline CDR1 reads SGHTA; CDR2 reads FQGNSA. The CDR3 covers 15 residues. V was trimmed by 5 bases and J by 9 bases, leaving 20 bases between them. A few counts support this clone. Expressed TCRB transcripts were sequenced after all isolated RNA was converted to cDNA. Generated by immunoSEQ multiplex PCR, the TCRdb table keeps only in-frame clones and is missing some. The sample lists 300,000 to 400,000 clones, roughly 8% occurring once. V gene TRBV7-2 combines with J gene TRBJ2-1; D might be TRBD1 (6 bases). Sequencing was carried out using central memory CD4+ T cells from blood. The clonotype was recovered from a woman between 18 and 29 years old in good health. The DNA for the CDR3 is TGTGCCAGCAGCCCGACCTCCCTGGGGGCCAGTGAGCAGTTCTTC. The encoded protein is CASSPTSLGASEQFF.